The TCR beta chain under discussion was sequenced for a study of blood T cell repertoires in COVID-19. Study details: Spain, Italy and the United States supplied samples that represented acute and convalescent COVID-19. PBMCs, B-cell-depleted T cells, or T cells were the source of the cDNA or gDNA that made up the material.

As handled by the study authors: Amplified reference gene primers provided the basis for estimating nucleated cell counts. Assay used: immunoSEQ multiplex PCR; TCRdb lists only in-frame clones, some missing. Clone size and the V and J calls come from that table; the DNA yielded D and trimming. The sample carries some 66,000 clones, 91% recorded once. The ends lost 4 bases at V and 2 bases at J; junction bases unmatched: 8. There are 16 residues in the CDR3. From germline, CDR1 is MNHNY and CDR2 SVGAGI (reference sequence). The chain couples TRBV6-6 to TRBJ2-4, with TRBD2 matching 7 bases. Source material: peripheral blood. This TCR derives from a human donor in a cohort sampled during active COVID-19. The CDR3 bases are TGTGCCAGCAGTTCTCCACGGGGGGTGTCCAAAAACATTCAGTACTTC. It encodes CASSSPRGVSKNIQYF.